This TCR beta chain is from a study of early T cells in non-severe SARS-CoV-2 infection. Researchers attached unique molecular identifiers to individual cDNA molecules. From the 5' RACE reads, TCRdb called clonotypes with MiXCR, one entry per CDR3 protein. The data contain fewer than 85,000 distinct CDR3 sequences, about 15% of them singletons. From germline, CDR1 is SGHAT and CDR2 FQNNGV. This CDR3 contains 15 residues. V was clipped by 1 base and J by 2 bases, with 9 bases between them. This specimen was whole blood, taken at baseline. The rearrangement links TRBV11-2 to TRBJ2-1, with D tentatively TRBD2 (6 bases). The receptor's source is an adult who was a healthcare worker with PCR-confirmed SARS-CoV-2 infection or an uninfected control (not recorded which). CDR3 sequence reads: CASSLGGTAYNEQFF. In DNA, the CDR3 is TGTGCCAGCAGCTTAGGCGGGACGGCCTACAATGAGCAGTTCTTC.